These 32 T cell receptor beta chains were all obtained from the same sample, sequenced in a study of blood T cell repertoires in COVID-19. Using immunoSEQ multiplex PCR, the repertoire was profiled, and TCRdb retains in-frame clones only, with some absent. The table has more than 150,000 clones, 80% to 90% seen once; the top ten hold less than 25%. The sample was peripheral blood. The origin of the receptors is a man aged 70 or older with active or convalescent COVID-19.

This chain uses TRBV2 with TRBJ1-3; D uncertain. The CDR3 sequence is 13 residues long. Per the germline V gene, CDR1 is SNHLY and CDR2 is FYNNEI. The V gene lost 9 bases and the J gene lost 0 bases, with 9 bases spanning the gap. CDR3 amino acids: CARRHTSGNTIYF. The CDR3 DNA is TGTGCCAGACGACACACCTCTGGAAACACCATATATTTT. Full variable domain (rest looked up from reference TRBV2 and TRBJ1-3): EPEVTQTPSHQVTQMGQEVILRCVPISNHLYFYWYRQILGQKVEFLVSFYNNEISEKSEIFDDQFSVERPDGSNFTLKIRSTKLEDSAMYFCARRHTSGNTIYFGEGSWLTVV.

This chain uses TRBV5-1 with TRBJ2-3; 8 bases map to TRBD1. J was trimmed by 5 bases and V by 0 bases; bases with no gene match: 11. The CDR3 spans 17 residues. From germline, CDR1 is SGHRS and CDR2 YFSETQ. The DNA of the CDR3 is TGCGCCAGCAGCTTGGCCCTTCGGGACAGGATCGGAGATACGCAGTATTTT. It encodes CASSLALRDRIGDTQYF.

Written as DNA, the CDR3 is TGTGCCACCAGTGGGATAGCGCCGAACACCGGGGAGCTGTTTTTT. This translates into CATSGIAPNTGELFF. The chain has TRBV24-1 and TRBJ2-2, with D perhaps matching TRBD2 (5 bases). The V end lost 5 bases, the J end lost 0 bases, and 9 bases lay between the germline ends. Germline V CDR1 and CDR2: KGHDR, SFDVKD. This CDR3 comprises 15 residues.

DNA of the CDR3: TGTGCCAGCAGCTTGGTTGGGGGAGGAACTGAAGCTTTCTTT. Translating gives CASSLVGGGTEAFF. V usage is TRBV5-6 and J usage is TRBJ1-1, with D perhaps TRBD1 (5 bases). Trimming stripped 0 bases from V and 5 bases from J, with 11 bases between. The germline gives CDR1 SGHDT, CDR2 YYEEEE. The CDR3 is 14 residues long.

V is TRBV29-1 and J is TRBJ2-7; tentatively, D is TRBD2 (7 bases). Trimming shortened V by 7 bases and J by 6 bases, and 13 bases separated the two germline ends. In germline, CDR1 is SQVTM, CDR2 ANQGSEA. This CDR3 is 11 amino acids long. The CDR3 region is CSAGRGREQYF. The CDR3 coding sequence is TGCAGCGCCGGGCGGGGGCGCGAGCAGTACTTC.

The CDR3 DNA sequence: TGTGCCTGGGGCCCCGGGGGAGATACGCAGTATTTT. Protein: CAWGPGGDTQYF. V is TRBV30 and J is TRBJ2-3; maybe TRBD2 (6 bases). Between the trimmed V and J ends, which lost 5 bases and 5 bases, there was a span of 11 bases. This CDR3 has 12 amino acids. Germline loops: CDR1 GTSNPN, CDR2 SVGIG (reference sequence).

This clone showed up just once. CDR3 bases: TGTGCCAGCAGCTCAGGACTAGCGGGGGGTCCAGAGACCCAGTACTTC. Encoded protein: CASSSGLAGGPETQYF. The chain recombines TRBV11-3 with TRBJ2-5; 14 positions match TRBD2. The germline V gene encodes CDR1 SGHNT and CDR2 YENEEA. Germline trimming cut 4 bases from V and 4 bases from J; bases unmatched to any gene: 5. This CDR3 contains 16 residues.

In its sample, this clone was seen a few times. This same CDR3 is encoded by further DNA sequences in the sample. The gene calls are TRBV7-9 and TRBJ1-1; the D is unclear. Germline V CDR1 and CDR2: SEHNR, FQNEAQ (reference sequence). Trimming left V 1 base short and J 1 base short, with 4 bases between. This CDR3 region has 13 residues. CDR3 residues: CASSLGQNTEAFF. The CDR3 DNA sequence: TGTGCCAGCAGCTTAGGACAGAACACTGAAGCTTTCTTT.

The chain couples TRBV2 to TRBJ2-2; no reliable D call. Looked up from germline, CDR1 is SNHLY and CDR2 is FYNNEI. CDR3 length: 14 amino acids. V lost 5 bases to trimming and J lost 1 base, with 8 bases between them. The DNA of the CDR3 is TGTGCCAGCAGTTTCGAACAGAACACCGGGGAGCTGTTTTTT. The encoded protein is CASSFEQNTGELFF.

The chain has TRBV27 and TRBJ1-4, with TRBD1 identical over 10 bases. The CDR3 has 16 amino acids. V dropped 5 bases and J dropped 4; count of bases not matched to a gene: 7. CDR1 MNHEY and CDR2 SMNVEV come from the germline V gene (reference sequence). CDR3 protein: CASSLMTGGVNEKLFF. The CDR3 DNA sequence: TGTGCCAGCAGTCTCATGACAGGGGGCGTTAATGAAAAACTGTTTTTT. Using reference TRBV27 and TRBJ1-4 for the parts outside the CDR3, the full variable domain is EAQVTQNPRYLITVTGKKLTVTCSQNMNHEYMSWYRQDPGLGLRQIYYSMNVEVTDKGDVPEGYKVSRKEKRNFPLILESPSPNQTSLYFCASSLMTGGVNEKLFFGSGTQLSVL.

This rearrangement joins TRBV10-1 to TRBJ1-5; TRBD1 matches 10 bases. There are 17 residues in the CDR3. After removal of 6 bases from V and 4 bases from J, the junction contained 12 bases not matched to a gene. Germline V gives CDR1 WNHNN, CDR2 SYGVQD (reference sequence). CDR3 sequence reads: CASSGRGTGEGNQPQHF. The CDR3 DNA reads TGCGCCAGCAGCGGACGGGGGACAGGGGAAGGGAATCAGCCCCAGCATTTT.

This chain joins TRBV6-6 and TRBJ1-4; TRBD1 might be the D (6 bases). V was cut by 11 bases and J by 0 bases, with 16 bases left in between. The CDR3 spans 15 residues. The germline CDR1 and CDR2 sequences are MNHNY and SVGAGI (reference sequence). The CDR3 is CASGQQGSTNEKLFF. The CDR3 DNA reads as TGTGCCTCTGGTCAACAGGGTTCAACTAATGAAAAACTGTTTTTT.

J is TRBJ1-4 and V is TRBV5-1, with D maybe TRBD1 (6 bases). Germline CDR1 reads SGHRS; CDR2 reads YFSETQ. Trimming removed 2 bases at V and 8 bases at J, with 25 bases between. The CDR3 is 18 amino acids. CDR3 coding DNA: TGCGCCAGCAGCTTAGCGGGACATGTAACCCTCGGTGGGGAAAAACTGTTTTTT. It is translated as CASSLAGHVTLGGEKLFF.

CDR3 sequence: CASSVPGGRGYGYTF. The CDR3 DNA follows: TGTGCCAGCAGCGTCCCAGGGGGCAGGGGCTATGGCTACACCTTC. This rearrangement joins TRBV7-9 to TRBJ1-2; 8 nucleotides match TRBD1. CDR3 size: 15 residues. Trimming cost V 5 bases and J 4 bases; bases outside gene matches: 9. Germline values: CDR1 SEHNR, CDR2 FQNEAQ (reference sequence).

The V and J genes are TRBV4-1 and TRBJ1-2; D possibly corresponds to TRBD1 (6 bases). This CDR3 contains 15 residues. V shed 0 bases and J shed 1 base, with 9 bases lying between them. In germline, CDR1 is MGHRA, CDR2 YSYEKL. The DNA of the CDR3 is TGCGCCAGCAGCCAAGATCCAGGGGATAACTATGGCTACACCTTC. It specifies CASSQDPGDNYGYTF.

This chain links TRBV20-1 with TRBJ2-1; D is unresolved. V was cut by 3 bases and J by 5 bases, with 20 bases left in between. Per germline, CDR1 DFQATT and CDR2 SNEGSKA (reference sequence). The CDR3 has 16 residues. Here the CDR3 DNA reads TGCAGTGCTAGTCACCCCGGGTCTCCCATGGACAATGAGCAGTTCTTC. It encodes CSASHPGSPMDNEQFF.

The gene calls are TRBV10-2 and TRBJ1-5, with 7 bases matching TRBD1. CDR1 is WSHSY and CDR2 is SAAADI in the germline V gene. The CDR3 spans 13 residues. Trimming took 8 bases from V and 7 from J; bases not matched to a gene: 8. CDR3 residues: CASGDRARQPQHF. The CDR3 region has the DNA TGCGCCAGCGGAGACAGGGCGCGACAGCCCCAGCATTTT.

The chain links TRBV2 to TRBJ2-7; tentatively, D is TRBD2 (5 bases). This CDR3 is built from 14 residues. Germline CDR1 and CDR2: SNHLY and FYNNEI. The germline V and J ends were trimmed by 6 bases and 3 bases, with 15 bases remaining between them. The CDR3 coding sequence is TGTGCCAGCAGACCCCGGGATTTTAGCTACGAGCAGTACTTC. This gives the protein CASRPRDFSYEQYF.

The rearrangement links TRBV5-1 to TRBJ2-5; 11 bases match TRBD2. CDR1 SGHRS and CDR2 YFSETQ come from the germline V gene. With 6 bases clipped from V and 5 bases from J, the junction kept 6 bases outside the gene matches. The CDR3 contains 14 residues. CDR3 amino acids: CASMITSGSETQYF. CDR3 DNA sequence: TGCGCCAGCATGATAACTAGCGGGAGCGAGACCCAGTACTTC.

J is TRBJ2-4 and V is TRBV5-6; a weak D match, TRBD1 (5 bases). Trimming pared 2 bases from V and 6 bases from J, leaving 15 bases between. Germline V gives CDR1 SGHDT, CDR2 YYEEEE. The CDR3 extends over 15 amino acids. For the CDR3, the DNA is TGTGCCAGCAGCTTTAGGGGTTCGACGGGAAACATTCAGTACTTC. Translated, it gives CASSFRGSTGNIQYF. Using reference TRBV5-6 and TRBJ2-4 for the parts outside the CDR3, the full variable domain is DAGVTQSPTHLIKTRGQQVTLRCSPKSGHDTVSWYQQALGQGPQFIFQYYEEEERQRGNFPDRFSGHQFPNYSSELNVNALLLGDSALYLCASSFRGSTGNIQYFGAGTRLSVL.

The chain is built from TRBV28 and TRBJ1-2; D unclear. V lost 4 bases, J lost 4 bases, and 10 bases lay in between. Germline V gives CDR1 MDHEN, CDR2 SYDVKM. This CDR3 is built from 13 residues. The CDR3 DNA follows: TGTGCCAGCAGTTCATTACCAGGCTATGGCTACACCTTC. Translation: CASSSLPGYGYTF.

The rearrangement uses TRBV3-1 (or the pseudogene TRBV3-2) and TRBJ2-7; 8 bases align to TRBD1. The V gene end was trimmed by 1 base and the J gene end by 6 bases; junction bases not matched to a gene: 5. Germline loops: CDR1 LGHDT, CDR2 YNNKEL (reference sequence). There are 14 residues in the CDR3. This chain's CDR3 is CASSQAGQGSEQYF. CDR3 nucleotides: TGTGCCAGCAGCCAAGCCGGACAGGGTTCCGAGCAGTACTTC.

The chain carries TRBV3-1 (or the pseudogene TRBV3-2) and TRBJ1-1; 10 bases fit TRBD1. CDR1 and CDR2 from the germline V gene are LGHDT and YNNKEL (reference sequence). Losses at the gene ends were 4 bases for V and 3 bases for J; bases not matched to a gene: 2. The CDR3 runs 14 residues. In nucleotides, the CDR3 is TGTGCCAGCAGCCGTGGGACAGGGGACACTGAAGCTTTCTTT. This encodes CASSRGTGDTEAFF.

This chain uses TRBV18 with TRBJ1-1; possibly TRBD1 for D (6 bases). Germline V lookup: CDR1 KGHSH, CDR2 LQKENI. The CDR3 extends over 14 amino acids. V was pared by 5 bases and J by 1 base, with 11 bases between. The CDR3 loop is CASSGGHQNTEAFF. The CDR3 coding sequence is TGTGCCAGCTCAGGGGGACACCAGAACACTGAAGCTTTCTTT.

The rearrangement links TRBV19 to TRBJ2-1; 7 bases align to TRBD2. This CDR3 is built from 17 residues. CDR1 is LNHDA, CDR2 SQIVND, per germline (reference sequence). Trimming removed 4 bases from V and 5 bases from J; junction bases left unmatched: 14. The CDR3 here is CASSTLFPSGFHNEQFF. The CDR3, as DNA: TGTGCCAGTAGTACCCTTTTCCCTAGCGGATTTCACAATGAGCAGTTCTTC.

V usage is TRBV11-2 and J usage is TRBJ2-2, with D perhaps TRBD2 (6 bases). Germline V gene data show CDR1 as SGHAT and CDR2 as FQNNGV. The CDR3 has 18 residues. Deletions cut 5 bases from V and 0 bases from J, with 19 bases between. The CDR3 coding sequence is TGTGCCAGCAGCAAACTAGCCGGGGACGGCGCGAACACCGGGGAGCTGTTTTTT. It encodes CASSKLAGDGANTGELFF.

As regards this clone: Other DNA sequences in this sample translate to the same CDR3. The chain uses TRBV7-2 and TRBJ1-3; D gene ambiguous. The CDR3 totals 13 residues. Per the germline V gene, CDR1 is SGHTA and CDR2 is FQGNSA. Trimming cost V 5 bases and J 0 bases, with 5 bases left between them. Written as DNA, the CDR3 is TGTGCCAGCAGCCCCAGCTCTGGAAACACCATATATTTT. Its translation is CASSPSSGNTIYF.

The CDR3 nucleotides are TGTGCCAGCTCACCACGGCCTGGTGGTGTCGGGAGCAATCAGCCCCAGCATTTT. Its protein product is CASSPRPGGVGSNQPQHF. The chain uses TRBV18 and TRBJ1-5; no definite D call. The CDR3 covers 18 residues. Germline V gene sequence: CDR1 KGHSH, CDR2 LQKENI. Trimming took off 1 base at V and 1 base at J, with 17 bases between the two ends.

A single count supports this clone. The chain couples TRBV21-1 to TRBJ1-2; the tabulated D call, TRBD1, remains unverified against the DNA. TRBV21-1 is a recognized pseudogene. CDR3 length: 15 amino acids. The DNA of the CDR3 is TGTGCCAGCAGGGCCCCCCCCACCGACAGGAATGGCTACACCTTC. This encodes CASRAPPTDRNGYTF.

The V call is TRBV11-2, the J call TRBJ2-7, with 9 bases fitting TRBD2. Unmatched junction bases numbered 8, after V lost 5 bases and J lost 3 bases. Germline V gene data show CDR1 as SGHAT and CDR2 as FQNNGV. The CDR3 sequence is 15 residues long. The CDR3 bases are TGTGCCAGCAGCGCTCAACCTAGCGGGAACTACGAGCAGTACTTC. Protein: CASSAQPSGNYEQYF. The full variable domain, its missing parts supplied by reference TRBV11-2 and TRBJ2-7, is EAGVAQSPRYKIIEKRQSVAFWCNPISGHATLYWYQQILGQGPKLLIQFQNNGVVDDSQLPKDRFSAERLKGVDSTLKIQPAKLEDSAVYLCASSAQPSGNYEQYFGPGTRLTVT.

The chain is built from TRBV7-9 and TRBJ1-4; D gene ambiguous. There are 16 residues in the CDR3. V gave up 7 bases and J gave up 0 bases, with 15 bases separating them. Germline CDR1 reads SEHNR; CDR2 reads FQNEAQ (reference sequence). CDR3 nucleotide sequence: TGTGCCAGCAAGGGAGACCGATACGCAACTAATGAAAAACTGTTTTTT. Translation: CASKGDRYATNEKLFF.

The chain recombines TRBV25-1 with TRBJ1-2; D not certain. CDR1 MGHDK and CDR2 SYGVNS come from the germline V gene. The CDR3 length is 14 residues. V lost 4 bases and J lost 7, with 16 bases in between. The CDR3 loop reads CASSGATSSSGYTF. DNA of the CDR3: TGTGCCAGCAGTGGGGCCACCTCCTCATCTGGCTACACCTTC.